The 18 T cell receptor beta chains reported below all come from one sample, sequenced in a study of cytomegalovirus exposure and HLA in healthy donors. PCR amplification relied on 60 Vbeta primers (plus 13 Jbeta primers). The assay was immunoSEQ multiplex PCR, and TCRdb's table has in-frame clones only and misses some. The table shows some 150,000 clones, with 80% to 90% occurring only once. The sequencing input was PBMCs. These receptors were obtained from a woman between 18 and 29 years old in good health and CMV-seronegative.

The sample holds a few counts of this clone. This sequence joins TRBV11-3 and TRBJ2-2; D is possibly TRBD1 (7 bases). CDR3 length: 14 amino acids. Looked up from germline, CDR1 is SGHNT and CDR2 is YENEEA. Deletions cut 5 bases from V and 5 bases from J, with 12 bases between. The CDR3 coding sequence is TGTGCCAGCAGCCGACAGGGAGGAACCGGGGAGCTGTTTTTT. Translation gives CASSRQGGTGELFF.

The chain links TRBV19 to TRBJ1-3; the D gene is possibly TRBD1 (5 bases). Germline CDR1 LNHDA, CDR2 SQIVND (reference sequence). Trimming pared 4 bases from V and 4 bases from J, leaving 8 bases between. This CDR3 spans 13 amino acids. CDR3 loop: CASSTGNGNTIYF. The CDR3 bases are TGTGCCAGTAGTACAGGGAACGGAAACACCATATATTTT.

The rearrangement links TRBV6-1 to TRBJ1-2, with no clear D. The germline gives CDR1 MNHNS, CDR2 SASEGT. Trimming left V 8 bases short and J 6 bases short, with 16 bases between. The CDR3 loop spans 13 amino acids. This CDR3 is CASDLARYDGYTF. The CDR3 bases are TGTGCCAGCGATCTGGCCAGGTACGATGGCTACACCTTC.

J is TRBJ1-2 and V is TRBV2, with D unclear. V lost 3 bases and J lost 8, with 10 bases in between. Germline-derived CDR1 and CDR2 are SNHLY and FYNNEI. The CDR3 covers 12 residues. CDR3 amino acids: CASSEEALGYTF. In DNA form, the CDR3 reads TGTGCCAGCAGTGAGGAGGCCTTGGGCTACACCTTC.

V usage is TRBV18 and J usage is TRBJ2-3; 7 nucleotides line up with TRBD1. The trim removed 1 base at V and 4 bases at J, leaving 11 bases unmatched. Germline CDR1 reads KGHSH; CDR2 reads LQKENI. CDR3 length: 17 residues. The CDR3 loop is CASSPRQGQRGADTQYF. The CDR3 nucleotides are TGTGCCAGCTCACCACGCCAGGGACAGCGAGGGGCAGATACGCAGTATTTT.

The chain carries TRBV19 and TRBJ2-2; D is undetermined. The V end lost 1 base, the J end lost 4 bases, and 13 bases lay between the germline ends. Germline CDR1 LNHDA, CDR2 SQIVND (reference sequence). The CDR3 is 16 residues long. The CDR3 is CASSIVGSVVTGELFF. In nucleotides, the CDR3 is TGTGCCAGTAGTATAGTGGGCAGTGTGGTCACCGGGGAGCTGTTTTTT. Based on the CDR3 plus reference TRBV19 and TRBJ2-2, the full variable domain is DGGITQSPKYLFRKEGQNVTLSCEQNLNHDAMYWYRQDPGQGLRLIYYSQIVNDFQKGDIAEGYSVSREKKESFPLTVTSAQKNPTAFYLCASSIVGSVVTGELFFGEGSRLTVL.

The CDR3 spells CASDTRGVNYGYTF. The CDR3 region has the DNA TGTGCCAGCGATACCAGGGGCGTTAACTATGGCTACACCTTC. The gene calls are TRBV2 and TRBJ1-2, with D perhaps matching TRBD1 (6 bases). V gave up 8 bases and J gave up 1 base, with 14 bases separating them. The CDR3 sequence is 14 residues long. The germline gives CDR1 SNHLY, CDR2 FYNNEI.

There are a few counts of this clone. The chain carries TRBV4-3 and TRBJ1-1; 7 nucleotides line up with TRBD1. The germline CDR1 and CDR2 sequences are LGHNA and YSLEER. V was clipped by 8 bases and J by 1 base; unmatched bases: 1. This CDR3 has 12 amino acids. The CDR3 sequence: CASGDRNTEAFF. CDR3 in DNA: TGCGCCAGCGGGGACAGGAACACTGAAGCTTTCTTT.

This chain joins TRBV19 and TRBJ1-1; 8 nucleotides agree with TRBD1. Trimming at V came to 6 bases and at J to 6 bases, leaving 18 bases not matched to a gene. Looked up from germline, CDR1 is LNHDA and CDR2 is SQIVND (reference sequence). This CDR3 has 17 amino acids. The CDR3 sequence is CASSSGQAIGWIAEAFF. In nucleotides, the CDR3 is TGTGCCAGTAGCTCGGGACAGGCTATTGGTTGGATAGCTGAAGCTTTCTTT.

The genes are TRBV7-3 and TRBJ1-2; D is uncertain. This CDR3 has 18 residues. CDR1 SGHTA and CDR2 FQGTGA come from the germline V gene. Deletions cut 1 base from V and 3 bases from J, with 21 bases between. CDR3 loop: CASSLNPRSGELHYGYTF. The CDR3 DNA follows: TGTGCCAGCAGCTTAAATCCCCGCTCCGGAGAGTTGCACTATGGCTACACCTTC.

Details on this clone: An end of the junction differs from the germline gene, which may be a read error. The chain carries TRBV7-9 and TRBJ1-1, with D perhaps matching TRBD1 (5 bases). The CDR3 runs to 15 residues. Germline V CDR1 and CDR2: SEHNR, FQNEAQ (reference sequence). In DNA form, the CDR3 reads TGTTCCAGCAGCTTACTCCAGGGTTGGAACACTGAAGCTTTCTTT. Translated: CSSSLLQGWNTEAFF.

This clone was observed once. This chain connects TRBV5-1 to TRBJ1-5; possibly TRBD1 for D (5 bases). CDR1 is SGHRS and CDR2 is YFSETQ in the germline V gene. Trimming took off 0 bases at V and 8 bases at J, with 18 bases between the two ends. This CDR3 region has 16 residues. The CDR3 bases are TGCGCCAGCAGCTTGGCCGGGGGACTACCGGTGGAGCCCCAGCATTTT. Translating gives CASSLAGGLPVEPQHF.

The count of this clone is one. The rearrangement uses TRBV4-1 and TRBJ2-5; 9 bases map to TRBD1. Judging by the DNA end, TRBJ2-7 fits better; the J call may be wrong. The germline V gene encodes CDR1 MGHRA and CDR2 YSYEKL. The CDR3 is made up of 14 amino acids. The CDR3 region is CASRPGTGHYEQYF. Here the CDR3 DNA reads TGCGCCAGCAGACCCGGGACAGGGCACTACGAGCAGTACTTC.

This chain connects TRBV4-1 to TRBJ1-1, with 7 nucleotides matching TRBD1. The CDR3 spans 16 residues. The V gene end was trimmed by 3 bases and the J gene end by 0 bases; junction bases not matched to a gene: 7. Germline V gene data show CDR1 as MGHRA and CDR2 as YSYEKL. The CDR3 nucleotides read TGCGCCAGCAGCCAGGACAGGAGGTACTTGAACACTGAAGCTTTCTTT. It codes for CASSQDRRYLNTEAFF.

The chain employs TRBV5-1 and TRBJ1-1; possibly TRBD1 for D (6 bases). The germline CDR1 and CDR2 sequences are SGHRS and YFSETQ. CDR3 length equals 13 residues. The V end was cut by 3 bases, the J end by 1 base, with 7 bases between. Written as DNA, the CDR3 is TGCGCCAGCAGCTGGGGACAGAACACTGAAGCTTTCTTT. Amino acid sequence: CASSWGQNTEAFF.

V gene TRBV28 combines with J gene TRBJ2-1; 8 bases line up with TRBD1. The CDR3 has 17 amino acids. The V segment lost 4 bases and the J segment 9 bases; nucleotides outside the gene matches: 17. Germline V CDR1 and CDR2: MDHEN, SYDVKM. Here the CDR3 reads CASSYGSFTGGLREQFF. The CDR3 DNA sequence: TGTGCCAGCAGTTATGGATCTTTTACAGGGGGTCTACGTGAGCAGTTCTTC.

CDR3 nucleotide sequence: TGTGCCAGCAGTCTGGGACTAGCGGGAGGAGTATACAATGAGCAGTTCTTC. This sequence encodes CASSLGLAGGVYNEQFF. The chain combines TRBV28 with TRBJ2-1; 15 bases match TRBD2. CDR1 and CDR2 (germline): MDHEN, SYDVKM. The CDR3 covers 17 residues. V lost 5 bases and J lost 4; bases outside the gene matches: 6.

The rearrangement links TRBV2 to TRBJ1-5; tentative D call: TRBD1 (6 bases). The germline CDR1 and CDR2 sequences are SNHLY and FYNNEI. The CDR3 covers 15 residues. Trimming took off 3 bases at V and 5 bases at J, with 14 bases between the two ends. The CDR3 coding sequence is TGTGCCAGCAGTGAGGGCCAGGGGCACGATCAGCCCCAGCATTTT. It encodes CASSEGQGHDQPQHF.